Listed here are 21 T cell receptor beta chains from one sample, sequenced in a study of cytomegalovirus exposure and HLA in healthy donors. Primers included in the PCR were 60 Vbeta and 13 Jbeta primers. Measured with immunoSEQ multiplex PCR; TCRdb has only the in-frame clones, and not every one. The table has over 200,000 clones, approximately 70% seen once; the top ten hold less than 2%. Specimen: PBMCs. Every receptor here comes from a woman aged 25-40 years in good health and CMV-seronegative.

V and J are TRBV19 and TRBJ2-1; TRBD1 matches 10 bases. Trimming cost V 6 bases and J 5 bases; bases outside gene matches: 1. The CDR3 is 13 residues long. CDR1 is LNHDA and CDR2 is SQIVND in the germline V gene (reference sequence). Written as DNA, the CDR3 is TGTGCCAGTAGGGACAGGGGGAACAATGAGCAGTTCTTC. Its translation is CASRDRGNNEQFF. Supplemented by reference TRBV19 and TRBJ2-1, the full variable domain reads DGGITQSPKYLFRKEGQNVTLSCEQNLNHDAMYWYRQDPGQGLRLIYYSQIVNDFQKGDIAEGYSVSREKKESFPLTVTSAQKNPTAFYLCASRDRGNNEQFFGPGTRLTVL.

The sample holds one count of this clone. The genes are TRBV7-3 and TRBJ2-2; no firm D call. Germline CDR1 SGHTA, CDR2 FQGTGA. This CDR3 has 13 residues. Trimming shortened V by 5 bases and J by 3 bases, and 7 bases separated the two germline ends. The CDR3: CASSATYTGELFF. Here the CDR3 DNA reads TGTGCCAGCAGCGCGACATACACCGGGGAGCTGTTTTTT.

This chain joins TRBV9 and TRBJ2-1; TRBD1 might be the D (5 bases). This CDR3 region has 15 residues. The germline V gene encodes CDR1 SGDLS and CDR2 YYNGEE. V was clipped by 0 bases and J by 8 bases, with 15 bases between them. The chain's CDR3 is CASSVVWQGKDEQFF. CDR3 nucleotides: TGTGCCAGCAGCGTAGTCTGGCAGGGTAAAGATGAGCAGTTCTTC.

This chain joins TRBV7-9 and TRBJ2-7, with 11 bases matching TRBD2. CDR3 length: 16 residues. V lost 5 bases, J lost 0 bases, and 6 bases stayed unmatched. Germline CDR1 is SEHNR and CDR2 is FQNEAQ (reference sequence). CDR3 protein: CASSRTSGPSSYEQYF. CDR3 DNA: TGTGCCAGCAGCAGGACTAGCGGGCCTAGCTCCTACGAGCAGTACTTC. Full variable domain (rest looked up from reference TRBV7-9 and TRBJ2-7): DTGVSQNPRHKITKRGQNVTFRCDPISEHNRLYWYRQTLGQGPEFLTYFQNEAQLEKSRLLSDRFSAERPKGSFSTLEIQRTEQGDSAMYLCASSRTSGPSSYEQYFGPGTRLTVT.

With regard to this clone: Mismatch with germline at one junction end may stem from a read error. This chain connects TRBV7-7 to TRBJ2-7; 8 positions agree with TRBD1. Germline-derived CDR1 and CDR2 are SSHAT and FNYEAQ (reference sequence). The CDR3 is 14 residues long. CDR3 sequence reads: CASSFWTGSYEQYF. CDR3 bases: TGTGCTAGCAGCTTTTGGACAGGGTCCTACGAGCAGTACTTC.

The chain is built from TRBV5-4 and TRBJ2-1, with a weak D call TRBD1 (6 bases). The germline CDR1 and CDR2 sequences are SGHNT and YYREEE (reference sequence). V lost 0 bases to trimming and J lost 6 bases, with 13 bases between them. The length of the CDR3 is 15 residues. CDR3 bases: TGTGCCAGCAGCTTGGGGGGGCTGGCGGCCAATGAGCAGTTCTTC. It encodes CASSLGGLAANEQFF.

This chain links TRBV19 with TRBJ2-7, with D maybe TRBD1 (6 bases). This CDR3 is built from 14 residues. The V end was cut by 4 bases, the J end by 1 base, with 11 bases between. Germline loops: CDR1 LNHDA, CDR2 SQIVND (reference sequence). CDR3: CASSKTRGSYEQYF. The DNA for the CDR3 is TGTGCCAGTAGTAAAACCAGGGGATCCTACGAGCAGTACTTC.

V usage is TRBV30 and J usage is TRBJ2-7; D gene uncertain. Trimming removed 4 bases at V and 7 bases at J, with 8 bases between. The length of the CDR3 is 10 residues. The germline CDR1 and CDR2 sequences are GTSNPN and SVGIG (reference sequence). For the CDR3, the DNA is TGTGCCTGGATCGGTGCGGAGCAGTACTTC. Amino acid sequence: CAWIGAEQYF.

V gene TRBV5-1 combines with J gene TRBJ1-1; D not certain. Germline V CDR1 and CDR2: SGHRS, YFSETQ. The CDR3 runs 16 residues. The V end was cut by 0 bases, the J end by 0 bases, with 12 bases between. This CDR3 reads CASSLGLNSMNTEAFF. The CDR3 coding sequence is TGCGCCAGCAGCTTGGGGTTAAACTCCATGAACACTGAAGCTTTCTTT.

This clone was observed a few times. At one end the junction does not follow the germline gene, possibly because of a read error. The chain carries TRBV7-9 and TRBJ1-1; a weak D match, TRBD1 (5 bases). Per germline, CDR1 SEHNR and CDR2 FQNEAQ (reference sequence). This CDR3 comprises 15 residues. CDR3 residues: CSSSFQGEVNTEAFF. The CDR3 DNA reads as TGTTCCAGCAGCTTTCAAGGGGAGGTGAACACTGAAGCTTTCTTT.

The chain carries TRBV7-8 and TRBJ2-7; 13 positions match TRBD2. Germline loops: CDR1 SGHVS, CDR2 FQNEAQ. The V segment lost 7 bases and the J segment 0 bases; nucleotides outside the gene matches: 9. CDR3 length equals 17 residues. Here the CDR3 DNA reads TGTGCCAGCATTCCTGGACTAGCGGGGGCTTACTCCTACGAGCAGTACTTC. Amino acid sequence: CASIPGLAGAYSYEQYF.

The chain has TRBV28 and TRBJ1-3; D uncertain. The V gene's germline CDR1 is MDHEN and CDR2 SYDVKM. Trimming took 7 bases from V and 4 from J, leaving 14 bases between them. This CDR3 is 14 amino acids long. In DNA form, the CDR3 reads TGTGCCAGCATGAAACAGTCGGTCGGAAACACCATATATTTT. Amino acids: CASMKQSVGNTIYF.

CDR3 protein: CASSVDQASYEQYF. DNA for the CDR3: TGTGCCAGCAGCGTAGATCAGGCCTCCTACGAGCAGTACTTC. This chain joins TRBV9 and TRBJ2-7; D is uncertain. Trimming took off 0 bases at V and 0 bases at J, with 7 bases between the two ends. The CDR3 has 14 amino acids. Germline CDR1 reads SGDLS; CDR2 reads YYNGEE.

The CDR3 sequence is CASSEASRGRNYGYTF. In DNA, the CDR3 is TGTGCCAGCAGTGAAGCGAGCAGGGGGCGAAACTATGGCTACACCTTC. V and J are TRBV2 and TRBJ1-2; 8 positions agree with TRBD1. V lost 0 bases to trimming and J lost 2 bases; unmatched junction nucleotides: 5. The CDR3 loop spans 16 amino acids. Germline loops: CDR1 SNHLY, CDR2 FYNNEI. The variable domain in full, with the rest retrieved from reference TRBV2 and TRBJ1-2, is EPEVTQTPSHQVTQMGQEVILRCVPISNHLYFYWYRQILGQKVEFLVSFYNNEISEKSEIFDDQFSVERPDGSNFTLKIRSTKLEDSAMYFCASSEASRGRNYGYTFGSGTRLTVV.

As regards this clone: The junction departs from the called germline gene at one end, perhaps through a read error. CDR3 sequence: CAASRGKGPALHF. In DNA form, the CDR3 reads TGTGCCGCCAGCAGAGGTAAGGGGCCAGCCCTCCACTTT. The chain combines TRBV15 with TRBJ1-6; a weak D match, TRBD1 (5 bases). CDR1 LNHNV and CDR2 YYDKDF come from the germline V gene (reference sequence). The CDR3 loop spans 13 amino acids.

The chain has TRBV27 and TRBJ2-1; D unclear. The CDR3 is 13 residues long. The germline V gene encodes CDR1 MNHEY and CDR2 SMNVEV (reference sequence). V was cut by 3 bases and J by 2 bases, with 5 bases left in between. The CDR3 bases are TGTGCCAGCAGTTTCGGTGCCTACAATGAGCAGTTCTTC. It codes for CASSFGAYNEQFF.

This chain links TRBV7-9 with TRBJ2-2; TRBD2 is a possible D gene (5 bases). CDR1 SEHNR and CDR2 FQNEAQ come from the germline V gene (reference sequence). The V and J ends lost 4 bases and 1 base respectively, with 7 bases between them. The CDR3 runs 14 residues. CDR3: CASSYGKNTGELFF. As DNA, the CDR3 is TGTGCCAGCAGCTACGGGAAGAACACCGGGGAGCTGTTTTTT.

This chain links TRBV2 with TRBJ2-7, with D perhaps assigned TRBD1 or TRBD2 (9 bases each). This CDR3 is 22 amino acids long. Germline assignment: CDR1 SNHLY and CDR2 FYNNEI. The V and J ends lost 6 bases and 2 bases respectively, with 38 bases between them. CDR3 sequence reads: CASSPNRGPASGILSHPYEQYF. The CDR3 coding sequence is TGTGCCAGCAGCCCTAACAGGGGGCCGGCTAGCGGGATCCTATCGCATCCCTACGAGCAGTACTTC.

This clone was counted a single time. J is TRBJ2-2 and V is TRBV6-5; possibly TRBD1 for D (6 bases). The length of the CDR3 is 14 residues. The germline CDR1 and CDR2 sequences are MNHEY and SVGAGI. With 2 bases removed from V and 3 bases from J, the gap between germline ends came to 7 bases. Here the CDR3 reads CASSYDRYTGELFF. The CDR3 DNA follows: TGTGCCAGCAGTTACGACAGGTACACCGGGGAGCTGTTTTTT.

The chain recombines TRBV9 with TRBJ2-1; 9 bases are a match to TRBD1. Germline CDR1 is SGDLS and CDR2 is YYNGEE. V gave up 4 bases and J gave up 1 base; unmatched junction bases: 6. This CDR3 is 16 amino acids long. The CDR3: CASSTGGAGSYNEQFF. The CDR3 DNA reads TGTGCCAGCAGCACAGGGGGCGCCGGGTCCTACAATGAGCAGTTCTTC.

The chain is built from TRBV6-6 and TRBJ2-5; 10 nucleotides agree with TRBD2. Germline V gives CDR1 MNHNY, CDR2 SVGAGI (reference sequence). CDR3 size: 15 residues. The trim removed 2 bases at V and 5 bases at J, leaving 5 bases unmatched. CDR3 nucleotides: TGTGCCAGCAGTTACGACGGGACTAGCGTCGAGACCCAGTACTTC. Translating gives CASSYDGTSVETQYF.